This TCR beta chain was sequenced in a study of HIV-infected children after antiretroviral therapy interruption. Study-level background: Recorded EBV and CMV exposure existed for most children.

This clonotype showed up just a few times. RNA-based 3' RACE libraries used unique molecular identifiers. TCRdb reprocessed the 3' RACE reads via MiXCR and lists one record per CDR3 protein. The sample shows about 89,000 distinct CDR3 sequences, around 6.9% of them seen only once. The treatment was: PENTA 11 planned treatment interruption arm or continuous ART arm. Only samples with at least 5 million viable PBMCs qualified. This CDR3 is 17 amino acids long. The germline gives CDR1 SGHTA, CDR2 FQGTGA. Trimming cost V 1 base and J 0 bases, with 12 bases left between them. This chain uses TRBV7-3 with TRBJ2-2; no firm D call. The TCR originated in a pool of human donors with HIV. Here the sequenced sample was CD45RA+ CD4+ T cells from PBMCs, pooled from several time points, taken from a donor given antiretroviral therapy, either interrupted or continuous. This sample's subset: naive CD4+ CD45RA+ CD45RO- T cells. The CDR3 protein is CASSLKPLAANTGELFF. DNA of the CDR3: TGTGCCAGCAGCTTAAAACCCCTCGCAGCGAACACCGGGGAGCTGTTTTTT.